This paragraph reports one T cell receptor beta chain. From germline, CDR1 is SEHNR and CDR2 FQNEAQ (reference sequence). The CDR3 is made up of 15 amino acids. V lost 2 bases to trimming and J lost 7 bases; unmatched junction nucleotides: 7. This sample was included in a study of blood T cell repertoires in COVID-19. Libraries were prepared by immunoSEQ multiplex PCR; TCRdb keeps only in-frame clonotypes and omits some of them. The data hold 250,000 to 350,000 clones, with about 88% observed a single time. The chain recombines TRBV7-9 with TRBJ2-7; 11 bases align to TRBD1. Sample: peripheral blood. The source is a woman aged 60 to 75 with acute or convalescent COVID-19. This CDR3 is CASSLLGTGGPEQYF. The CDR3 nucleotides read TGTGCCAGCAGCTTATTGGGGACAGGGGGACCTGAGCAGTACTTC.